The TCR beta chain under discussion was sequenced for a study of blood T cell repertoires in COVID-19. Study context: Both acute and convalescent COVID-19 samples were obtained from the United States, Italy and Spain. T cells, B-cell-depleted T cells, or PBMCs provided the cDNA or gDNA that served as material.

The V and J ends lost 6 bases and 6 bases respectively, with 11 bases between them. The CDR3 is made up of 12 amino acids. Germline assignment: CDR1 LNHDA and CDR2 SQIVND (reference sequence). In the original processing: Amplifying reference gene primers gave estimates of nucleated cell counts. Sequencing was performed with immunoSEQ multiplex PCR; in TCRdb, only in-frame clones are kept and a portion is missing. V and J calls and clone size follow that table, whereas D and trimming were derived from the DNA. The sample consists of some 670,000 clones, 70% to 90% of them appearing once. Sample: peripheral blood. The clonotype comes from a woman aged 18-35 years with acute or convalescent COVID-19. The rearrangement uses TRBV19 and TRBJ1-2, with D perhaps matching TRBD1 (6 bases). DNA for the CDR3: TGTGCCAGTAGGACAGGCACCGATGGCTACACCTTC. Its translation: CASRTGTDGYTF.